The present T cell receptor (beta chain) was sequenced within a study of T cell responses to AZD1222 COVID-19 vaccine (dated by TCRdb to about 2021). Broadly, across the study: AZD1222 recipients given second doses at about 4 weeks or at about 12 weeks were pooled, since spike-specific TCR depth and breadth were not found to differ between the two schedules. A total of approximately 250 trial participants underwent TCR sequencing, of whom 200 to 220 had received two doses of AZD1222 and approximately 25 had received two doses of the MenACWY control vaccine. Trial participants were enrolled by age into subgroups of 18-55, 56-69 and 70-plus years, and approximately 150, 30 and 60 TCR-sequenced participants, respectively, were included in these subgroups. What the authors observed across the whole study: Because no samples from the day 14 peak response were available, repertoires could be characterized only after the peak T cell response. Conclusions about previously exposed vaccinees were limited because only six AZD1222 recipients were SARS-CoV-2 seropositive at baseline. Participants were mostly white British and included more females than males, and it was suggested by the authors that clonal diversity may have been underestimated. After two AZD1222 doses, both the breadth and the depth of spike-specific TCRs were significantly higher than at day 0 and than in MenACWY recipients. Reportedly, close to half of the unique spike-specific TCRs recognized epitopes lying outside the regions that are mutated in the B.1.351 and B.1.1.7 variants. CD4 TCRs associated with the vaccine covered the entire spike protein, and the dominant responses were in regions 160-218 and 743-854. In the small 56-69-year group, the increase in depth fell short of significance, most likely because of low power.

The sample's time point, from its label and the paper: baseline before first vaccination. The vaccinee samples were drawn from two UK trials, COV001 and COV002, one of which was a single-blind randomized controlled phase 2/3 trial testing AZD1222 (ChAdOx1 nCoV-19) in healthy adults. For TCRbeta chain sequencing, PBMC samples were collected from trial participants at day 0 and at day 28 after the second dose. V and J are trimmed by 0 bases and 7 bases, and the gene matches miss 5 bases of the junction. CDR1 and CDR2 are read off the germline V gene as SGDLS and YYNGEE. The CDR3 contains 15 residues, cysteine and phenylalanine counted. This entry keeps only the CDR3 DNA: 45 bases, framed from base 1. The CDR3 regions of human TCRbeta chains were analyzed by immunosequencing. Processing in the source paper ran as follows. TCRs in the repertoires were matched against a reference library of SARS-CoV-2-specific TCRs that had been generated with the MIRA antigen-specificity platform. Breadth meant the fraction of unique TCRs that were SARS-CoV-2-associated, whereas depth meant the fraction of total T cells that were SARS-CoV-2-associated. Using the MIRA data, each spike-specific TCR was assigned both to the spike region to which the TCR was reactive and to a CD4 or CD8 class. Log10-transformed breadth and depth values were compared by one-way ANOVA with Sidak's multiple comparisons tests. TCRdb provides this immuneACCESS table in a form limited to in-frame rearrangements. Some clones are lacking; in checked studies, under half of them reflect an unresolved V gene, and why the rest are absent is not known. The V and J calls and the clone size are those of that table, but D and trimming were determined from the DNA. For this sample the table gives more than 100,000 clones, of which approximately 84% were detected only once. Just under 10% of the sample rests with the top ten.

A note on this clone: No cognate antigen has been identified for it. Per-base qualities were not stored, and no clone one base away is much larger.

This sequence originates from an adult in good health. Sequenced material: peripheral blood, taken on day 0 of AZD1222 vaccination. This chain joins TRBV9 to TRBJ2-4, with 9 bases in between that match TRBD1. At the DNA level, the sequence is TGTGCCAGCAGCGTAGATGGGGGACAGGGTAACATTCAGTACTTC. It specifies CASSVDGGQGNIQYF.